These T cell receptor beta chains were read from a single sample in a study of CD8+ T cells in alopecia areata. Using immunoSEQ multiplex PCR, the repertoire was profiled, and TCRdb retains in-frame clones only, with some absent. The data contain more than 100,000 clones, approximately 58% of them singletons. The sample here was CD4+ T cells sorted from blood, taken at week 0. Every receptor here comes from a human donor with alopecia areata. Both conserved end residues are part of each CDR3. A D gene is named only where the DNA matches it firmly. Size values are once, few and many counts, or a class for expanded clones, and some rows have none.

V: TRBV6-1; size: few; J: TRBJ1-5; D: -; CDR3: CASTGRRDGPQHF; DNA: TGTGCCAGCACCGGACGCAGGGACGGGCCCCAGCATTTT
V: TRBV2; size: -; J: TRBJ1-3; D: -; CDR3: CASSETGNTTYF; DNA: TGTGCCAGCAGTGAGACTGGAAACACCACATATTTT
V: TRBV7-2; size: -; J: TRBJ2-7; D: -; CDR3: CASSSSWTVSEQYF; DNA: TGTGCCAGCAGCTCGAGTTGGACAGTCTCCGAGCAGTACTTC
V: TRBV7-9; size: few; J: TRBJ2-7; D: -; CDR3: CASSQGHLYEQYF; DNA: TGTGCCAGCAGCCAGGGACACCTCTACGAGCAGTACTTC
V: TRBV30; size: once; J: TRBJ1-4; D: -; CDR3: CAWSVLRDRGEKLFF; DNA: TGTGCCTGGAGTGTACTTCGGGACCGTGGTGAAAAACTGTTTTTT
V: TRBV19; size: -; J: TRBJ1-5; D: TRBD1; CDR3: CASSGTGYDQPQHF; DNA: TGTGCCAGTAGTGGGACAGGGTACGATCAGCCCCAGCATTTT
V: TRBV5-1; size: -; J: TRBJ2-7; D: TRBD1; CDR3: CASSSGTATYEQYF; DNA: TGCGCCAGCAGCTCCGGGACAGCTACCTACGAGCAGTACTTC
V: TRBV18; size: -; J: TRBJ2-1; D: TRBD1; CDR3: CASSQETGGNEQFF; DNA: TGTGCCAGCTCACAAGAGACAGGGGGGAATGAGCAGTTCTTC
V: TRBV7-9; size: -; J: TRBJ1-1; D: TRBD1; CDR3: CASSSDYWDSNTEAFF; DNA: TGTGCCAGCAGCTCCGATTATTGGGACAGCAACACTGAAGCTTTCTTT
V: TRBV27; size: once; J: TRBJ1-2; D: -; CDR3: CASSERSGQSPYGYTF; DNA: TGTGCCAGCAGTGAGCGATCTGGACAGAGCCCATATGGCTACACCTTC
V: TRBV11-1; size: once; J: TRBJ2-5; D: -; CDR3: CASSRDLKETQYF; DNA: TGTGCCAGCAGCCGGGACTTAAAAGAGACCCAGTACTTC
V: TRBV2; size: few; J: TRBJ2-1; D: TRBD2; CDR3: CASRGLANNEQFF; DNA: TGTGCCAGCAGGGGACTAGCGAACAATGAGCAGTTCTTC
V: TRBV9; size: -; J: TRBJ1-1; D: -; CDR3: CASSVQVGGLTFF; DNA: TGTGCCAGCAGCGTACAAGTGGGAGGGTTGACTTTCTTT
V: TRBV11-2; size: -; J: TRBJ2-2; D: TRBD2; CDR3: CASSILAGAINTGELFF; DNA: TGTGCCAGCAGCATACTAGCGGGGGCGATCAACACCGGGGAGCTGTTTTTT
V: TRBV5-1; size: -; J: TRBJ1-5; D: -; CDR3: CASSLAPGHQQPQHF; DNA: TGCGCCAGCAGCTTGGCCCCAGGGCATCAGCAGCCCCAGCATTTT
V: TRBV5-4; size: -; J: TRBJ2-6; D: -; CDR3: CASSSYKKSSGANVLTF; DNA: TGTGCCAGCAGCTCTTATAAGAAATCCTCTGGGGCCAACGTCCTGACTTTC
V: TRBV6-1; size: few; J: TRBJ2-1; D: TRBD2; CDR3: CASSDREAGGSNEQFF; DNA: TGTGCCAGCAGTGATCGAGAAGCGGGAGGGTCCAATGAGCAGTTCTTC
V: TRBV29-1; size: -; J: TRBJ2-6; D: TRBD1; CDR3: CSVAAGQGPGANVLTF; DNA: TGCAGCGTTGCAGCGGGACAGGGGCCTGGGGCCAACGTCCTGACTTTC
V: TRBV14; size: -; J: TRBJ2-5; D: -; CDR3: CASSLEWERQVETQYF; DNA: TGTGCCAGCAGCCTCGAATGGGAGCGACAGGTAGAGACCCAGTACTTC
V: TRBV30; size: -; J: TRBJ1-2; D: TRBD1; CDR3: CAWTPGTGDGYTF; DNA: TGTGCCTGGACCCCCGGGACAGGGGATGGCTACACCTTC
V: TRBV7-2; size: -; J: TRBJ1-4; D: TRBD1; CDR3: CASSIGGAEEKLFF; DNA: TGTGCCAGCAGCATAGGGGGCGCGGAAGAAAAACTGTTTTTT
V: TRBV5-1; size: -; J: TRBJ1-2; D: -; CDR3: CASSLEAVPNYGYTF; DNA: TGCGCCAGCAGCTTGGAGGCAGTGCCCAACTATGGCTACACCTTC
V: TRBV4-1; size: -; J: TRBJ1-2; D: -; CDR3: CACSRRGAGYGYTF; DNA: TGCGCCTGCAGCCGAAGGGGAGCCGGCTATGGCTACACCTTC
V: TRBV5-6; size: once; J: TRBJ1-6; D: TRBD1; CDR3: CASSVDRATNSPLHF; DNA: TGTGCCAGCAGCGTCGACAGGGCCACGAATTCACCCCTCCACTTT
V: TRBV7-8; size: -; J: TRBJ2-1; D: TRBD1; CDR3: CASTKVDRDGEQFF; DNA: TGTGCCAGCACTAAAGTCGACAGGGACGGGGAGCAGTTCTTC
V: TRBV18; size: once; J: TRBJ1-2; D: -; CDR3: CASSPPVRGHYGYTF; DNA: TGTGCCAGCTCACCACCGGTCAGGGGCCACTATGGCTACACCTTC
V: TRBV7-2; size: -; J: TRBJ1-5; D: -; CDR3: CASSVESNQPQHF; DNA: TGTGCCAGCAGCGTAGAGTCCAATCAGCCCCAGCATTTT
V: TRBV5-6; size: few; J: TRBJ2-3; D: -; CDR3: CASRPGPATDTQYF; DNA: TGTGCCAGCAGACCTGGACCCGCCACAGATACGCAGTATTTT
V: TRBV10-3; size: -; J: TRBJ1-1; D: -; CDR3: CAISGWGGNTEAFF; DNA: TGTGCCATCAGCGGTTGGGGGGGGAACACTGAAGCTTTCTTT
V: TRBV6-5; size: -; J: TRBJ1-2; D: TRBD1; CDR3: CASRQGVGYTF; DNA: TGTGCCAGCAGGCAGGGGGTTGGCTACACCTTC
V: TRBV5-4; size: -; J: TRBJ2-5; D: TRBD1; CDR3: CASSEDRSQETQYF; DNA: TGTGCCAGCAGCGAGGACAGGTCCCAAGAGACCCAGTACTTC
V: TRBV7-3; size: -; J: TRBJ2-5; D: -; CDR3: CASSLGGRPETQYF; DNA: TGTGCCAGCAGCTTAGGGGGACGACCAGAGACCCAGTACTTC
V: TRBV29-1; size: -; J: TRBJ2-1; D: TRBD2; CDR3: CSVTLAGVLPNEQFF; DNA: TGCAGCGTAACTCTAGCGGGGGTCCTCCCCAATGAGCAGTTCTTC
V: TRBV13; size: once; J: TRBJ2-3; D: TRBD2; CDR3: CASSSGLATDTQYF; DNA: TGTGCCAGCAGCTCGGGACTAGCGACAGATACGCAGTATTTT
V: TRBV5-6; size: -; J: TRBJ2-2; D: -; CDR3: CASSLLVQVDTGELFF; DNA: TGTGCCAGCAGCTTGTTGGTACAGGTCGACACCGGGGAGCTGTTTTTT
V: TRBV6-6; size: -; J: TRBJ1-2; D: TRBD1; CDR3: CASGQGGDYGYTF; DNA: TGTGCCAGCGGACAGGGGGGTGACTATGGCTACACCTTC
V: TRBV19; size: -; J: TRBJ1-1; D: -; CDR3: CASSRLEAEAFF; DNA: TGTGCCAGTTCCAGGTTAGAGGCTGAAGCTTTCTTT
V: TRBV19; size: -; J: TRBJ2-7; D: -; CDR3: CASSDGSSYEQYF; DNA: TGTGCCAGTAGTGACGGGAGCTCCTACGAGCAGTACTTC
V: TRBV30; size: -; J: TRBJ1-2; D: -; CDR3: CALTHVGGANYGYTF; DNA: TGTGCCTTAACCCACGTTGGGGGGGCTAACTATGGCTACACCTTC
V: TRBV10-3; size: -; J: TRBJ2-5; D: -; CDR3: CAIRGGREQETQYF; DNA: TGTGCCATCAGGGGCGGCAGGGAGCAAGAGACCCAGTACTTC
V: TRBV5-1; size: -; J: TRBJ2-7; D: -; CDR3: CASSLAGGTSGEQYF; DNA: TGCGCCAGCAGCTTGGCCGGAGGAACCTCTGGAGAGCAGTACTTC
V: TRBV5-1; size: -; J: TRBJ1-2; D: -; CDR3: CASSLTDMLYGYTF; DNA: TGCGCCAGCAGCCTGACTGACATGCTCTATGGCTACACCTTC
V: TRBV25-1; size: once; J: TRBJ1-1; D: -; CDR3: CASSRGTEAFF; DNA: TGTGCCAGCAGTAGGGGCACTGAAGCTTTCTTT
V: TRBV5-1; size: few; J: TRBJ1-2; D: -; CDR3: CASSLDGSYGYTF; DNA: TGCGCCAGCAGCTTGGACGGCAGCTATGGCTACACCTTC
V: TRBV25-1; size: -; J: TRBJ2-2; D: -; CDR3: CASSAGTGELFF; DNA: TGTGCCAGCAGTGCAGGTACCGGGGAGCTGTTTTTT
V: TRBV5-1; size: -; J: TRBJ1-2; D: -; CDR3: CASSLIGTLDYGYTF; DNA: TGCGCCAGCAGCTTGATCGGTACTCTCGACTATGGCTACACCTTC
V: TRBV29-1; size: few; J: TRBJ2-2; D: -; CDR3: CSVQDTGELFF; DNA: TGCAGCGTCCAGGACACCGGGGAGCTGTTTTTT
V: TRBV11-1; size: once; J: TRBJ2-7; D: TRBD1; CDR3: CASSLYRGDFREQYF; DNA: TGTGCCAGCAGCTTATACAGGGGAGATTTCCGCGAGCAGTACTTC
V: TRBV2; size: -; J: TRBJ2-3; D: TRBD2; CDR3: CASTRPVGLADSSTDTQYF; DNA: TGTGCCAGCACCCGCCCCGTGGGACTAGCGGACTCAAGCACAGATACGCAGTATTTT
V: TRBV7-9; size: few; J: TRBJ2-1; D: TRBD2; CDR3: CASSLIPGLAKDEQFF; DNA: TGTGCCAGCAGCTTAATACCGGGACTAGCAAAGGATGAGCAGTTCTTC
V: TRBV28; size: -; J: TRBJ2-5; D: -; CDR3: CASSFPPAQYF; DNA: TGTGCCAGCAGTTTCCCCCCGGCCCAGTACTTC
V: TRBV18; size: -; J: TRBJ1-1; D: -; CDR3: CASSPVSGGTEAFF; DNA: TGTGCCAGCTCACCGGTATCGGGGGGCACTGAAGCTTTCTTT
V: TRBV11-2; size: -; J: TRBJ2-6; D: -; CDR3: CASSGRAGSGANVLTF; DNA: TGTGCCAGCAGTGGCCGGGCAGGCTCTGGGGCCAACGTCCTGACTTTC
V: TRBV15; size: -; J: TRBJ2-7; D: TRBD1; CDR3: CATSRDQGAYEQYF; DNA: TGTGCCACCAGCAGAGATCAGGGGGCCTACGAGCAGTACTTC